Each of the 16 T cell receptor beta chains below was sequenced from the same sample in a study of T cell responses to AZD1222 COVID-19 vaccine. Libraries were prepared by immunoSEQ multiplex PCR; TCRdb keeps only in-frame clonotypes and omits some of them. The profile shows 50,000 to 65,000 clones, about 89% of them singletons. The sequenced sample was peripheral blood, obtained 28 days after the second dose of the MenACWY control vaccine. The origin of the receptors is an adult who received the MenACWY meningococcal vaccine as a control.

The chain is built from TRBV7-2 and TRBJ2-3; no clear D. Germline CDR1 reads SGHTA; CDR2 reads FQGNSA. V gave up 2 bases and J gave up 6 bases, with 9 bases separating them. This CDR3 is 13 amino acids long. The DNA for the CDR3 is TGTGCCAGCAGCTTAATGTCATGGGATACGCAGTATTTT. Amino acids: CASSLMSWDTQYF.

V and J are TRBV27 and TRBJ1-2, with TRBD1 matching over 7 bases. CDR3 size: 16 residues. V lost 2 bases, J lost 7 bases, and 13 bases stayed unmatched. Looked up from germline, CDR1 is MNHEY and CDR2 is SMNVEV (reference sequence). Here the CDR3 reads CASSLNWKGASGGYTF. Written as DNA, the CDR3 is TGTGCCAGCAGTTTAAACTGGAAGGGGGCGTCGGGTGGCTACACCTTC.

V usage is TRBV2 and J usage is TRBJ1-3, with 7 nucleotides matching TRBD1. The CDR3 extends over 16 amino acids. Germline-derived CDR1 and CDR2 are SNHLY and FYNNEI. The trim removed 5 bases at V and 0 bases at J, leaving 7 bases unmatched. CDR3 bases: TGTGCCAGCAGTCCCCCGGGACAGAGCTCTGGAAACACCATATATTTT. It specifies CASSPPGQSSGNTIYF.

The chain carries TRBV7-2 and TRBJ1-1; perhaps TRBD1 as D (5 bases). V gave up 5 bases and J gave up 10 bases, with 14 bases separating them. Germline assignment: CDR1 SGHTA and CDR2 FQGNSA. The CDR3 extends over 12 amino acids. Written as DNA, the CDR3 is TGTGCCAGCAGCCCGCAGGGTTGGGTAGCTTTCTTT. Protein: CASSPQGWVAFF.

The chain combines TRBV28 with TRBJ1-5; 8 nucleotides line up with TRBD1. The CDR3 has 14 residues. V dropped 7 bases and J dropped 5; count of bases not matched to a gene: 7. Germline CDR1 and CDR2: MDHEN and SYDVKM. The CDR3 sequence is CASTETGEYQPQHF. In DNA form, the CDR3 reads TGTGCCAGCACCGAGACAGGGGAATATCAGCCCCAGCATTTT.

This rearrangement joins TRBV6-5 to TRBJ2-1, with D possibly matching TRBD2 (6 bases). Germline loops: CDR1 MNHEY, CDR2 SVGAGI. This CDR3 region has 13 residues. Trimming removed 11 bases from V and 8 bases from J, with 19 bases in between. The CDR3 protein is CACGTPSDYEQFF. The DNA of the CDR3 is TGTGCCTGCGGGACTCCCTCTGACTATGAGCAGTTCTTC.

This clone was seen just once. The V and J genes are TRBV2 and TRBJ1-1; 8 nucleotides match TRBD1. J lost 11 bases, V lost 3 bases, and 2 bases had no gene match. Germline V CDR1 and CDR2: SNHLY, FYNNEI. This CDR3 has 11 residues. The CDR3 DNA follows: TGTGCCAGCAGTGAGGACAGGGAGGCTTTCTTT. Amino acids: CASSEDREAFF. The variable domain in full, with the rest retrieved from reference TRBV2 and TRBJ1-1, is EPEVTQTPSHQVTQMGQEVILRCVPISNHLYFYWYRQILGQKVEFLVSFYNNEISEKSEIFDDQFSVERPDGSNFTLKIRSTKLEDSAMYFCASSEDREAFFGQGTRLTVV.

The chain employs TRBV19 and TRBJ2-7, with 8 bases that match TRBD2. The germline V gene encodes CDR1 LNHDA and CDR2 SQIVND (reference sequence). CDR3 size: 15 residues. V gave up 4 bases and J gave up 5 bases; unmatched junction bases: 10. CDR3 in amino acids: CASSTQPGGPHEQYF. For the CDR3, the DNA is TGTGCCAGTAGTACCCAACCGGGAGGGCCCCACGAGCAGTACTTC.

This chain joins TRBV29-1 and TRBJ2-2, with a weak D call TRBD1 (6 bases). The V and J ends lost 5 bases and 0 bases respectively, with 10 bases between them. This CDR3 has 14 amino acids. The germline V gene has CDR1 SQVTM and CDR2 ANQGSEA. In DNA form, the CDR3 reads TGCAGCGTTCAGGGGTTGCCGAACACCGGGGAGCTGTTTTTT. Its protein product is CSVQGLPNTGELFF.

The genes are TRBV6-4 and TRBJ2-7; 9 bases are a match to TRBD2. The CDR3 is made up of 17 amino acids. V was clipped by 0 bases and J by 6 bases; unmatched bases: 12. CDR1 and CDR2 (germline): MRHNA, SNTAGT. The CDR3 nucleotides are TGTGCCAGCAGTGACTCTGGGGCGGGAGGGCCCCAAGGCGAGCAGTACTTC. This gives the protein CASSDSGAGGPQGEQYF.

The chain joins TRBV19 to TRBJ2-5; no clear D gene. V shed 7 bases and J shed 0 bases, with 9 bases lying between them. Germline V gene data show CDR1 as LNHDA and CDR2 as SQIVND (reference sequence). The CDR3 totals 13 residues. The CDR3 DNA reads as TGTGCCAGTAAACCGGCGTACCAAGAGACCCAGTACTTC. Protein sequence: CASKPAYQETQYF.

This rearrangement joins TRBV7-2 to TRBJ1-6, with D maybe TRBD1 (5 bases). The germline CDR1 and CDR2 sequences are SGHTA and FQGNSA. V lost 1 base to trimming and J lost 7 bases, with 11 bases between them. The CDR3 has 15 amino acids. CDR3 amino acids: CASSLGQGRNSPLHF. The CDR3 coding sequence is TGTGCCAGCAGCTTAGGCCAGGGTCGGAATTCACCCCTCCACTTT.

The genes are TRBV2 and TRBJ2-5; D may correspond to TRBD1 or TRBD2 (6 bases each). This CDR3 is 16 amino acids long. V dropped 0 bases and J dropped 3 bases, with 14 bases sitting between them. Germline CDR1 and CDR2: SNHLY and FYNNEI. The CDR3 loop is CASSEALRGPEETQYF. The CDR3 nucleotides are TGTGCCAGCAGTGAAGCGCTTCGGGGGCCAGAAGAGACCCAGTACTTC.

The gene calls are TRBV6-2 or TRBV6-3 and TRBJ1-2, with 8 bases aligning to TRBD1. Per germline, CDR1 MNHEY and CDR2 SVGEGT. The V gene end was trimmed by 0 bases and the J gene end by 7 bases; junction bases not matched to a gene: 7. The CDR3 consists of 15 residues. The CDR3 region has the DNA TGTGCCAGCAGTTACTCACCTCAGGGGGCTCGTGGCTACACCTTC. Translating it yields CASSYSPQGARGYTF.

The gene calls are TRBV15 and TRBJ1-4; TRBD1 aligns across 7 bases. J was trimmed by 16 bases and V by 0 bases; bases with no gene match: 8. There are 13 residues in the CDR3. CDR1 is LNHNV, CDR2 YYDKDF, per germline (reference sequence). CDR3 amino acids: CATSRETGFTPFF. The CDR3 nucleotides are TGTGCCACCAGCAGAGAGACAGGGTTTACTCCGTTTTTT.

The gene calls are TRBV5-5 and TRBJ1-1; unclear D gene. Germline V gene sequence: CDR1 SGHKS, CDR2 YYEKEE (reference sequence). The CDR3 runs 13 residues. Trimming took off 4 bases at V and 1 base at J, with 8 bases between the two ends. CDR3 amino acids: CASSPGPNTEAFF. The CDR3 DNA follows: TGTGCCAGCAGCCCGGGTCCGAACACTGAAGCTTTCTTT.